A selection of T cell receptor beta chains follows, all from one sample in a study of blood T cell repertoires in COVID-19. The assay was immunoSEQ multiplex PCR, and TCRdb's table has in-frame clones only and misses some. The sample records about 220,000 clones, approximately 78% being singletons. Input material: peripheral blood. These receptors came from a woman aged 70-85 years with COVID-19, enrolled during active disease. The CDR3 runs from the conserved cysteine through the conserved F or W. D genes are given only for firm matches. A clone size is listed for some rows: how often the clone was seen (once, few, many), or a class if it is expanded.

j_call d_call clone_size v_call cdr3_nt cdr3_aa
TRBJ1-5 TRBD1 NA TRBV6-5 TGTGCCAGCAGTCCCGGGACAGGTTCGGGGAAGGTCCAGCATTTT CASSPGTGSGKVQHF
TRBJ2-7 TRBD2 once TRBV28 TGTGCCAGCAGTTTCGGGACTAGCGGGAGTTACGAGCAGTACTTC CASSFGTSGSYEQYF
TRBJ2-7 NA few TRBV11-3 TGTGCCAGCAGCTTTGTATTGCGGTACGAGCAGTACTTC CASSFVLRYEQYF
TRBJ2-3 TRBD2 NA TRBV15 TGTGCCACTTCCTTAGGACTAGCGGGTACCACAGATACGCAGTATTTT CATSLGLAGTTDTQYF
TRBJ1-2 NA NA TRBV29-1 TGCGACTCCTTTGCTTTAAATGGCTACACCTTC CDSFALNGYTF
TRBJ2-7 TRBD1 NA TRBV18 TGTGCCAGCTCACGACAGGGGTCTAGCTCCTACGAGCAGTACTTC CASSRQGSSSYEQYF
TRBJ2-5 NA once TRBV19 TGTGCCAGTAGTCGACAGGGAGGACAAGAGACCCAGTACTTC CASSRQGGQETQYF
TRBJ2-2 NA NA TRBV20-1 TGCAGTGCTAGATCTCTCGGGGAGCTGTTTTTT CSARSLGELFF
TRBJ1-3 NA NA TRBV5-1 TGCGCCAGCAGCCCCGGGTCAGCCTCTGGAAACACCATATATTTT CASSPGSASGNTIYF
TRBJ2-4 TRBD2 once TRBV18 TGTGCCAGCTCACCTTTCGGGACTAGCGGGACCCCCTTAGCCAAAAACATTCAGTACTTC CASSPFGTSGTPLAKNIQYF
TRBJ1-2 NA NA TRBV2 TGTGCCAGCATCGAATACCGGGAGTACGGCTACACCTTC CASIEYREYGYTF
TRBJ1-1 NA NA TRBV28 TGTGCCAGCAGTTCCAGAGGGACTGAAGCTTTCTTT CASSSRGTEAFF
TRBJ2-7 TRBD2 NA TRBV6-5 TGTGCCGTACGGGAGGTAGGGGCCGGCGGGGGGCAGTACTTC CAVREVGAGGGQYF
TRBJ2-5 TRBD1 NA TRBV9 TGTGCCAGCAGCGTAGGCGGAGAGGGGGCCCAAGAGACCCAGTACTTC CASSVGGEGAQETQYF
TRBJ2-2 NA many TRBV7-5 TGTGCCAGAAGCTTACGACTAGCGGGAGAAGGGACCGGGGAGCTGTTTTTT CARSLRLAGEGTGELFF
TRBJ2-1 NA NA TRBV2 TGTGCCAGCAGTGAAGCGAGGTGGTTCTTC CASSEARWFF
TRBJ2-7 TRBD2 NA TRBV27 TGTGCCAGCAGTTTCAGACTAGCGGGTAGTTACGAGCAGTACTTC CASSFRLAGSYEQYF
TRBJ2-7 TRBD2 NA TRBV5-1 TGCGCCAGCCGCGTAGGGACTAGTAGTTTCTACGAGCAGTACTTC CASRVGTSSFYEQYF
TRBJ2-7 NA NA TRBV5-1 TGCGCCAGCAGCGGAGGGCAAGACAGGGCCTCCTACGAGCAGTACTTC CASSGGQDRASYEQYF
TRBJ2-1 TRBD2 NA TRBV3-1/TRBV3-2 TGTGCCAGCTTACTTAATCACGGGTGGGAGGGGCAGTTCTTC CASLLNHGWEGQFF
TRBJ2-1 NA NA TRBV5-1 TGCGCCAGCAGCTTGGCCGTGGGGCGACCTTACAATGAGCAGTTCTTC CASSLAVGRPYNEQFF
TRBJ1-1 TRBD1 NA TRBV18 TGTGCCAGCTCACCGTTGGCCCTACAGGGGGGCTCTGAAGCTTTCTTT CASSPLALQGGSEAFF
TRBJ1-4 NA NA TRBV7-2 TGTGCCAGCAGCTTAAGCAGGGGCCGGAATGAAAAACTGTTTTTT CASSLSRGRNEKLFF
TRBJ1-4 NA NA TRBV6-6 TGTGCCAGCAGTTCCCTGAATGAAAAACTGTTTTTT CASSSLNEKLFF
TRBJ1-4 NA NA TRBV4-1 TGCGCCAGCAGCCAAGAATCGTGGAACAGCAAACTGTTTTTT CASSQESWNSKLFF
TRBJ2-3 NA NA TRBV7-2 TGTGCCAGCAGCTTAGGACAGGACACAGATACGCAGTATTTT CASSLGQDTDTQYF
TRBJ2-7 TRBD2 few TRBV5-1 TGCGCCAGCAGCTTGGGGACACCGGGACTAGCGTACGGCGGCTCCTACGAGCAGTACTTC CASSLGTPGLAYGGSYEQYF
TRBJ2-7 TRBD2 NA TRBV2 TGTGCCAGCAGTGAAGCGTCGGCTAGCGGGATCTACGAGCAGTACTTC CASSEASASGIYEQYF
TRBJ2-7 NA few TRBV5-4 TGTGCCAGCAGAAGTGAATTGACGGGCTACGAGCAGTACTTC CASRSELTGYEQYF
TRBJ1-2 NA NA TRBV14 TGTGCCAGCAGCCCCTCGTCCTATGGCTACACCTTC CASSPSSYGYTF
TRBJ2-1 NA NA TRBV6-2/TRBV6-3 TGTGCCAGCAGTATATATCTAGTGCAGACCAATGAGCAGTTCTTC CASSIYLVQTNEQFF
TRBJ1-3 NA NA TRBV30 TGTGCCCGGAGGGACGGGAAAAACACCATATATTTT CARRDGKNTIYF
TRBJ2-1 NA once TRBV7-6 TGTGCCAGCAGCTTAGATCCTGATAGATCGGGCAATGAGCAGTTCTTC CASSLDPDRSGNEQFF
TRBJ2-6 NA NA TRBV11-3 TGTGCCAGCAGCCCTAGCGCTGGGGCCAACGTCCTGACTTTC CASSPSAGANVLTF
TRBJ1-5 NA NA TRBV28 TGTGCCAGCAGTTTCCTCCGATCCGCGGGGAATCAGCCCCAGCATTTT CASSFLRSAGNQPQHF
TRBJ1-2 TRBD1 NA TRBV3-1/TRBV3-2 TGTGCCAGCAGCGCCGGGACAGGGGGATCTACACACTATGGCTACACCTTC CASSAGTGGSTHYGYTF
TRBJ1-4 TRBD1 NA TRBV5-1 TGCGCCAGCAGCTCACAGGGGGGCGGTGAAAAACTGTTTTTT CASSSQGGGEKLFF
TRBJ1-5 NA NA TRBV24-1 TGTGCCACCGGGGGTTCGGGGGGCAGCAATCAGCCCCAGCATTTT CATGGSGGSNQPQHF
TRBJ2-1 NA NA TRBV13 TGTGCCAGCAGCTTAGTTGCGGGTGCAGTAGATGAGCAGTTCTTC CASSLVAGAVDEQFF
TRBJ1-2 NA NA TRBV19 TGTGCCAGTAGTATCGGGGAATACAACTATGGCTACACCTTC CASSIGEYNYGYTF
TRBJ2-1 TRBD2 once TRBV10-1 TGCGCCAGCAGTGAAGGAGCGGGGAGATACAATGAGCAGTTCTTC CASSEGAGRYNEQFF
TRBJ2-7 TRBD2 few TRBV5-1 TGCGCCAGCAGCTTTTCGGGAGGGCCAGGCGAGCAGTACTTC CASSFSGGPGEQYF
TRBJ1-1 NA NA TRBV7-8 TGTGCCAGCAGCTACCCTGGGCCCTTGTTCACTGAAGCTTTCTTT CASSYPGPLFTEAFF
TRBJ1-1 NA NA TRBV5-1 TGCGCCAGCAGCAAGACAGCCGTGAACACTGAAGCTTTCTTT CASSKTAVNTEAFF
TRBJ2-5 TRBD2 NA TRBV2 TGTGCCAGCAGTTCCCGACTAGCGGGAGAGGGGACCCAGTACTTC CASSSRLAGEGTQYF
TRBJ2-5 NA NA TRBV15 TGTGCCACCAACAGGAGAGCACAAGAGACCCAGTACTTC CATNRRAQETQYF
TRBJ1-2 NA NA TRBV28 TGTGCCAGCAGCGGACCCGCGGGTGGCTACACCTTC CASSGPAGGYTF
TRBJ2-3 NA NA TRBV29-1 TGCAGCGTGCACCGGGACATCACTAGCACAGATACGCAGTATTTT CSVHRDITSTDTQYF
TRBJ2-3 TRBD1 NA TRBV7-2 TGTGCCAGCGCCCTACAGGGGGCGCCGACAGATACGCAGTATTTT CASALQGAPTDTQYF
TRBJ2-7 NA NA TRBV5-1 TGCGCCAGCAGCGCCTGGACTCCCTACGAGCAGTACTTC CASSAWTPYEQYF
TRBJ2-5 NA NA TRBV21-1 TGTGCCAGCAGCTCTAAGCATCGGTTTATAGGGGGAATACAAGAGACCCAGTACTTC CASSSKHRFIGGIQETQYF
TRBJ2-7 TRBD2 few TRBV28 TGTGCCAGCAGTTCCCCTGGCATCCTAGCGGGAACCTACGAGCAGTACTTC CASSSPGILAGTYEQYF
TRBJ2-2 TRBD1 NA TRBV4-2 TGTGCTATCGCAAGAACAGGGGGTAACACCGGGGAGCTGTTTTTT CAIARTGGNTGELFF
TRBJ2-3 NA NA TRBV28 TGTGCCAGCAGTCCCCAATTCGGGGCAGATACGCAGTATTTT CASSPQFGADTQYF